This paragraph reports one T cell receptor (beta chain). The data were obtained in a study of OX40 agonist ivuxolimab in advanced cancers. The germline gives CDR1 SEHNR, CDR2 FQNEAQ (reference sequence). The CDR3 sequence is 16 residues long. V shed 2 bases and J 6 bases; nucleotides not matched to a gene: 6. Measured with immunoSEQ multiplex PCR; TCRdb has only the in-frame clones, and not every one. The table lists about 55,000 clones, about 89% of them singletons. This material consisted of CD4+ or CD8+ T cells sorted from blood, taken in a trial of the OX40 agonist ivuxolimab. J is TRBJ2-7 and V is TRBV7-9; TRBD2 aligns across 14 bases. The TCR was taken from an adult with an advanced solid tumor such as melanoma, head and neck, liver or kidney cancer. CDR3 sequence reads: CASSLPGLAGVLEQYF. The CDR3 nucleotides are TGTGCCAGCAGCTTACCGGGACTAGCGGGGGTTCTCGAGCAGTACTTC.